Given below is one T cell receptor beta chain in context. This record belongs to a study of blood T cell repertoires in COVID-19. In the source study's methods: Cell counts per sample came from amplifying reference gene primers. Measured with immunoSEQ multiplex PCR; TCRdb has only the in-frame clones, and not every one. V and J calls and clone size are given by that table; D and trimming were obtained from the DNA. The data show about 25,000 clones, around 81% seen once. V lost 10 bases and J lost 6; bases outside the gene matches: 10. CDR1 and CDR2 (germline): MGHDK, SYGVNS. The CDR3 contains 14 residues.

This receptor was obtained from a man between 65 and 85 years old with acute or convalescent COVID-19. The chain has TRBV25-1 and TRBJ2-3; 10 nucleotides line up with TRBD1. Sequences were obtained from peripheral blood. CDR3 nucleotide sequence: TGTGCCACCGCTCGACAGGGGGCGTGGGATACGCAGTATTTT. It yields the protein CATARQGAWDTQYF.